These 13 T cell receptor beta chains were sequenced from one sample in a study of persistence of HIV-infected CD4 T cells. No antigens are known for them. Sequencing used immunoSEQ version 4 in survey mode. TCRdb keeps only in-frame clones here, not all; method: immunoSEQ multiplex PCR. The sample has about 28,000 clones, roughly four fifths seen once; the top ten hold approximately 5%. Lysates of CMV-infected fibroblasts at about 10 ug/mL stimulated these cells. CD40L-negative CD69-negative CD45RO-high memory CD4+ T cells were sorted as populations depleted of antigen-responding cells. This specimen consisted of CD4+ T cells sorted from PBMCs after approximately 19-hour stimulation, obtained from a patient who received antiretroviral therapy. The receptor set was obtained from an adult man with HIV who was CMV-seropositive.

The genes are TRBV5-8 and TRBJ1-2, with D perhaps TRBD1 (5 bases). The CDR3 is made up of 14 amino acids. CDR1 is SGHTS, CDR2 YDEGEE, per germline. Trimming took off 0 bases at V and 4 bases at J, with 10 bases between the two ends. In DNA form, the CDR3 reads TGTGCCAGCAGCTTGGAGGGGTCCGGCTATGGCTACACCTTC. It translates to CASSLEGSGYGYTF.

The sample holds one count of this clone. The chain carries TRBV5-1 and TRBJ2-2; a weak D match, TRBD1 (5 bases). The CDR3 has 14 amino acids. Germline V lookup: CDR1 SGHRS, CDR2 YFSETQ. V lost 0 bases and J lost 10, with 13 bases in between. The CDR3 here is CASSLGRGVEELFF. CDR3 bases: TGCGCCAGCAGCTTGGGAAGGGGTGTTGAGGAGCTGTTTTTT.

V and J are TRBV5-1 and TRBJ2-7, with a possible D match to TRBD1 (6 bases). The CDR3 is made up of 13 amino acids. Trimming removed 4 bases from V and 7 bases from J, with 15 bases in between. The V gene's germline CDR1 is SGHRS and CDR2 YFSETQ. The CDR3 nucleotides read TGCGCCAGCAGCGAATACAGGGAGAGGGAGCAGTACTTC. Protein: CASSEYREREQYF.

This chain uses TRBV25-1 with TRBJ1-6; possible D gene TRBD1, 5 bases. The V end lost 6 bases, the J end lost 8 bases, and 14 bases lay between the germline ends. Looked up from germline, CDR1 is MGHDK and CDR2 is SYGVNS. The CDR3 covers 14 residues. In nucleotides, the CDR3 is TGTGCCAGCAGACGGGAGGGGAAAGATTCACCCCTCCACTTT. This codes for CASRREGKDSPLHF.

The chain recombines TRBV15 with TRBJ1-5; D uncertain. CDR3 size: 16 residues. Germline V gene lookup returns CDR1 LNHNV and CDR2 YYDKDF (reference sequence). V gave up 2 bases and J gave up 5 bases, with 16 bases separating them. Here the CDR3 DNA reads TGTGCCACCAGCAGACTATGGGGAGGGTTCCATCAGCCCCAGCATTTT. Translating gives CATSRLWGGFHQPQHF.

The V call is TRBV19, the J call TRBJ2-5; D gene uncertain. The germline V gene has CDR1 LNHDA and CDR2 SQIVND (reference sequence). This CDR3 is 13 amino acids long. The ends were cut back, 3 bases at V and 1 base at J, with 6 bases in the middle. CDR3 coding DNA: TGTGCCAGTAGTATCCAGACCCAAGAGACCCAGTACTTC. Translation gives CASSIQTQETQYF.

This clone came up once. The gene calls are TRBV28 and TRBJ2-4, with TRBD2 identical over 11 bases. The CDR3 spans 18 residues. Germline CDR1 is MDHEN and CDR2 is SYDVKM. J gave up 3 bases and V 2 bases, and 9 bases lay outside the gene matches. The CDR3 spells CASSLALAGGRVKNIQYF. CDR3 sequence (DNA): TGTGCCAGCAGTTTAGCTCTAGCGGGGGGCCGGGTCAAAAACATTCAGTACTTC.

The chain's CDR3 is CASSYLPDGNYGYTF. The DNA for the CDR3 is TGTGCCAGCAGTTACCTCCCGGACGGGAACTATGGCTACACCTTC. The chain couples TRBV6-5 to TRBJ1-2; no firm D call. Germline V gives CDR1 MNHEY, CDR2 SVGAGI. This CDR3 has 15 residues. Trimming left V 2 bases short and J 2 bases short, with 12 bases between.

V and J are TRBV5-1 and TRBJ2-3; D not certain. Trimming took 0 bases from V and 1 from J, leaving 12 bases between them. CDR3 size: 16 residues. CDR1 SGHRS and CDR2 YFSETQ come from the germline V gene. The CDR3 nucleotides are TGCGCCAGCAGCTTGGGGCACGGAGCCGGCACAGATACGCAGTATTTT. The encoded protein is CASSLGHGAGTDTQYF. The full variable domain, with the rest looked up from reference TRBV5-1 and TRBJ2-3, is KAGVTQTPRYLIKTRGQQVTLSCSPISGHRSVSWYQQTPGQGLQFLFEYFSETQRNKGNFPGRFSGRQFSNSRSEMNVSTLELGDSALYLCASSLGHGAGTDTQYFGPGTRLTVL.

The rearrangement joins TRBV5-1 to TRBJ2-7; D remains unclear. The CDR3 runs 14 residues. Trimming stripped 0 bases from V and 0 bases from J, with 7 bases between. In germline, CDR1 is SGHRS, CDR2 YFSETQ. In DNA, the CDR3 is TGCGCCAGCAGCTTGGACCGTGGCTCCTACGAGCAGTACTTC. This encodes CASSLDRGSYEQYF.

This sequence joins TRBV12-5 and TRBJ2-1, with 10 bases matching TRBD1. The V segment lost 4 bases and the J segment 5 bases; nucleotides outside the gene matches: 5. There are 15 residues in the CDR3. Germline CDR1 LGHNT, CDR2 FRNRAP. CDR3 nucleotide sequence: TGTGCTAGTGGTTCGGGACAGGGGCCCCACAATGAGCAGTTCTTC. Translating gives CASGSGQGPHNEQFF.

The genes are TRBV27 and TRBJ2-7; 14 nucleotides agree with TRBD2. The CDR3 contains 17 residues. In germline, CDR1 is MNHEY, CDR2 SMNVEV (reference sequence). V dropped 6 bases and J dropped 1; count of bases not matched to a gene: 8. Here the CDR3 DNA reads TGTGCCAGCAGCCTTAGGACTAGCGGGGGGCGGTCCTACGAGCAGTACTTC. It specifies CASSLRTSGGRSYEQYF.

This rearrangement joins TRBV5-1 to TRBJ1-5; a possible D gene is TRBD1 (5 bases). V was trimmed by 0 bases and J by 7 bases, leaving 14 bases between them. Germline V gene sequence: CDR1 SGHRS, CDR2 YFSETQ. The length of the CDR3 is 15 residues. CDR3 amino acids: CASSLGVSGPQPQHF. CDR3 bases: TGCGCCAGCAGCTTGGGGGTTTCGGGGCCCCAGCCCCAGCATTTT.